The 5 T cell receptor beta chains below come from one sample, sequenced in a study of blood T cells in healthy people across ages. Combining a sample-barcoded 5' primer with a J-beta primer mix, a second PCR ran for 7 to 11 cycles. MiXCR was run by TCRdb on the 5' RACE reads, yielding one entry per CDR3 protein. The data contain roughly 800,000 distinct CDR3 sequences, roughly 50% of them singletons. The sample was blood. Every receptor here comes from a man aged 25-45 years in good health.

V is TRBV5-1 and J is TRBJ1-2; D gene ambiguous. The CDR3 consists of 15 residues. CDR1 SGHRS and CDR2 YFSETQ come from the germline V gene. The ends were cut back, 1 base at V and 5 bases at J, with 15 bases in the middle. The CDR3 loop is CASSLSRWQSYGYTF. In DNA form, the CDR3 reads TGCGCCAGCAGCTTGTCTCGTTGGCAGTCATATGGCTACACCTTC.

The chain joins TRBV29-1 to TRBJ2-7; D may correspond to TRBD1 or TRBD2 (5 bases each). Per germline, CDR1 SQVTM and CDR2 ANQGSEA. This CDR3 is built from 14 residues. Trimming cost V 2 bases and J 2 bases, with 13 bases left between them. In DNA form, the CDR3 reads TGCAGCGTTGAAACCCGGGACCGCGCCTACGAGCAGTACTTC. The encoded protein is CSVETRDRAYEQYF.

V usage is TRBV20-1 and J usage is TRBJ2-5, with TRBD1 identical over 7 bases. The J call may be mistaken, given a closer DNA end match to TRBJ2-7. Germline CDR1 and CDR2: DFQATT and SNEGSKA (reference sequence). This CDR3 spans 13 amino acids. The DNA of the CDR3 is TGCAGTGCGGAAGGGACAGACCGCTACGAGCAGTACTTC. Translation: CSAEGTDRYEQYF.

The CDR3, as DNA: TGCAGCGTTGAAGAACAGTGGGGAGAGACCCAGTACTTC. It codes for CSVEEQWGETQYF. The V gene is TRBV29-1, the J gene TRBJ2-5, with D hard to call. Germline loops: CDR1 SQVTM, CDR2 ANQGSEA. Trimming removed 0 bases at V and 4 bases at J, with 9 bases between. The CDR3 consists of 13 residues.

The gene calls are TRBV21-1 and TRBJ2-5; TRBD2 is taken as the D call from the table, unchecked against the DNA. TRBV21-1 is a documented pseudogene. The length of the CDR3 is 19 residues. CDR3 DNA: TGTGCCAGCAGCAATCCTGTTGGGGACTTAAAAAAAAATCAAGAGACCCAGTACTTC. Translating gives CASSNPVGDLKKNQETQYF.